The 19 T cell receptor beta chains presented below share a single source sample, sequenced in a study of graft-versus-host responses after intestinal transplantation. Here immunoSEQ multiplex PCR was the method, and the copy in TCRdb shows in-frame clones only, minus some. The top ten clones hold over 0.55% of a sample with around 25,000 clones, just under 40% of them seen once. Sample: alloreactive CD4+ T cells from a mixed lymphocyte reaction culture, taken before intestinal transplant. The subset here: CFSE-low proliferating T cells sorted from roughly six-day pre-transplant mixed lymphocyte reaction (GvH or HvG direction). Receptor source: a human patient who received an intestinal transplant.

Here the CDR3 reads CAWSRQGGTEAFF. CDR3 in DNA: TGTGCCTGGAGTAGACAGGGAGGCACTGAAGCTTTCTTT. The chain has TRBV30 and TRBJ1-1; the match to TRBD1 covers 7 bases. Germline V gene data show CDR1 as GTSNPN and CDR2 as SVGIG (reference sequence). This CDR3 has 13 amino acids. With V trimmed by 2 bases and J by 4 bases, 4 bases remained unmatched.

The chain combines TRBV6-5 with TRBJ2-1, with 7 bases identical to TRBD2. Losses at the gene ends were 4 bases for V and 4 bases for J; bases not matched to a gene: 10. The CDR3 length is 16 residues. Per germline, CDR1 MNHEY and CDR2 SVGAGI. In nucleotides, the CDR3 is TGTGCCAGCAGTTTATCACCGGGACTACGATACAATGAGCAGTTCTTC. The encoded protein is CASSLSPGLRYNEQFF.

The CDR3, as DNA: TGCGCCAGCAGCTTGTATGGTGCGGGCTACTATGGCTACACCTTC. Protein sequence: CASSLYGAGYYGYTF. The genes are TRBV5-1 and TRBJ1-2; D call uncertain. The germline V and J ends were trimmed by 1 base and 3 bases, with 13 bases remaining between them. Germline V lookup: CDR1 SGHRS, CDR2 YFSETQ. The CDR3 totals 15 residues.

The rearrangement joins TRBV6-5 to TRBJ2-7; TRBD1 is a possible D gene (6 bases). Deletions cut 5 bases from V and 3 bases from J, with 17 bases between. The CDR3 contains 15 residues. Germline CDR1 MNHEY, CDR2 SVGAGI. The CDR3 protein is CASSKDRRQNYEQYF. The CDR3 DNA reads TGTGCCAGCAGTAAAGACAGGAGACAAAACTACGAGCAGTACTTC.

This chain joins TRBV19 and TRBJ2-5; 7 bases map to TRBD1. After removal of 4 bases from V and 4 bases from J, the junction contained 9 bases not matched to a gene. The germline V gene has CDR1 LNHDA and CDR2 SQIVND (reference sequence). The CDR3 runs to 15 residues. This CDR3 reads CASSTSGTALETQYF. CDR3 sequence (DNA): TGTGCCAGTAGTACCTCCGGGACAGCCTTAGAGACCCAGTACTTC.

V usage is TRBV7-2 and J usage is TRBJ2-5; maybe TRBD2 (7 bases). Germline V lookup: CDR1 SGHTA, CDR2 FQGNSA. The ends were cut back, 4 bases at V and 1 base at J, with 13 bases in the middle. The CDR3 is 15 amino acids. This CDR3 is CASSWGGGPQETQYF. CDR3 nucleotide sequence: TGTGCCAGCAGCTGGGGCGGGGGCCCCCAAGAGACCCAGTACTTC.

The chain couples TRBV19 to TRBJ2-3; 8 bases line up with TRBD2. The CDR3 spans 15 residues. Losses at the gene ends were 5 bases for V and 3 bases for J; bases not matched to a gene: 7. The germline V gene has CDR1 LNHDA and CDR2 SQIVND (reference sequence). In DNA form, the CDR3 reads TGTGCCAGTAGTCGCTCGGGGGGGTCGACAGATACGCAGTATTTT. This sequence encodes CASSRSGGSTDTQYF.

CDR3 sequence: CASSFNLGTGGSSSYNEQFF. The CDR3 DNA is TGTGCCAGCAGCTTTAACCTCGGGACAGGGGGCTCAAGCTCCTACAATGAGCAGTTCTTC. V usage is TRBV13 and J usage is TRBJ2-1, with 12 bases lining up with TRBD1. V was clipped by 3 bases and J by 0 bases; unmatched bases: 12. CDR1 and CDR2 (germline): PRHDT, FYEKMQ (reference sequence). The CDR3 length is 20 residues.

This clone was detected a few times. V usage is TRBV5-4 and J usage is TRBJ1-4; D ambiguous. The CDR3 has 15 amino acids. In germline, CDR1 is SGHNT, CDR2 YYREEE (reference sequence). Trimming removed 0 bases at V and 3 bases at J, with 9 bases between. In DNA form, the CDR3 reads TGTGCCAGCAGCTTGGCCCCAGGCGCTAATGAAAAACTGTTTTTT. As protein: CASSLAPGANEKLFF.

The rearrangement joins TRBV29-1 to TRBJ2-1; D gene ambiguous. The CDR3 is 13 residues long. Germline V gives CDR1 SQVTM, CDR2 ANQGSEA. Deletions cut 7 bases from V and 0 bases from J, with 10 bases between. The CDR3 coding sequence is TGCAGCGGAGGCGGCCGCTCCTACAATGAGCAGTTCTTC. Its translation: CSGGGRSYNEQFF.

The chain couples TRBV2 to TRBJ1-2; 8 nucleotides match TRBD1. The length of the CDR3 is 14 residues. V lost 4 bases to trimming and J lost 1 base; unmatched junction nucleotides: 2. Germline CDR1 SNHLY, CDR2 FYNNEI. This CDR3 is CASSGDRHNYGYTF. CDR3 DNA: TGTGCCAGCAGTGGGGACAGGCATAACTATGGCTACACCTTC.

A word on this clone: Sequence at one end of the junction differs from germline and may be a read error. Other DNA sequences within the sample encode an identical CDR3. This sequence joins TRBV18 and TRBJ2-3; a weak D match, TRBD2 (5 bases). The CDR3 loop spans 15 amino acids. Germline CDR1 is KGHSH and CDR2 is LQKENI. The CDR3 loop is CASSLTWTGTDTQYF. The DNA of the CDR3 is TGTGCCAGCTCACTTACCTGGACTGGCACAGATACACAGTATTTT.

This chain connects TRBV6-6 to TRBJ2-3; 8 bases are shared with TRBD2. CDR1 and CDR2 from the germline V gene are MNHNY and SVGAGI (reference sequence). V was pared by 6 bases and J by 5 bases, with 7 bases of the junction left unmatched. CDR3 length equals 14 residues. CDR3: CASSSGLVVDTQYF. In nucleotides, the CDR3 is TGTGCCAGCAGCTCGGGACTAGTGGTAGATACGCAGTATTTT.

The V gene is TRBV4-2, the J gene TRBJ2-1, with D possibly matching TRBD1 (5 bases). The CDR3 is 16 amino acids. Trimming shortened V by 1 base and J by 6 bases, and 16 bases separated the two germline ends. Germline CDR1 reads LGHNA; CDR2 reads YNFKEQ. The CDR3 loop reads CASSQGVKGYFNEQFF. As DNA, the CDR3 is TGTGCCAGCAGCCAAGGGGTTAAGGGGTATTTCAATGAGCAGTTCTTC.

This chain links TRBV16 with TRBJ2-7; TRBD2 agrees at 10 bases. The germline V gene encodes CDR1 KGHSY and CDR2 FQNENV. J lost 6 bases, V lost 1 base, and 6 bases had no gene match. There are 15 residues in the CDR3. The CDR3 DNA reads TGTGCCAGCAGCCAATTGAGCGGGGGGGCCGGCGAGCAGTACTTC. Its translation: CASSQLSGGAGEQYF.

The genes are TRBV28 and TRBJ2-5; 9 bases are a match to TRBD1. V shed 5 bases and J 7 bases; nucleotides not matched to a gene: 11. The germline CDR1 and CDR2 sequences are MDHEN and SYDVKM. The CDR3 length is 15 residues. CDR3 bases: TGTGCCAGCAGTCTTAGGACAGGGGCCACGTTGACCCAGTACTTC. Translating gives CASSLRTGATLTQYF.

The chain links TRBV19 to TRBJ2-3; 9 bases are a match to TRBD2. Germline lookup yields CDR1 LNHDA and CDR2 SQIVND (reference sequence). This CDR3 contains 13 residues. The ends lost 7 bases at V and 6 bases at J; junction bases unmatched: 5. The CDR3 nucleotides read TGTGCCAGTAAGACTAGCGGTTGGGATACGCAGTATTTT. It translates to CASKTSGWDTQYF.

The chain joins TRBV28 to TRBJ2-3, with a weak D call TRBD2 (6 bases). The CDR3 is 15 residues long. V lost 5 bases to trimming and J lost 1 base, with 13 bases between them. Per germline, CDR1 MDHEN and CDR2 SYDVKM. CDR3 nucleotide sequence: TGTGCCAGCAGTATACCGGGACTTGGCACAGATACGCAGTATTTT. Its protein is CASSIPGLGTDTQYF.

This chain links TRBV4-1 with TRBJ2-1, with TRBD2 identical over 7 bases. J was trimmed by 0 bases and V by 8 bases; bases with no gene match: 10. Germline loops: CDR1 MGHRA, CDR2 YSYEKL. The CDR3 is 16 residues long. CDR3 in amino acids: CASRREAGSSYNEQFF. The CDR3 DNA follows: TGCGCCAGCCGACGAGAAGCGGGGAGCTCCTACAATGAGCAGTTCTTC.